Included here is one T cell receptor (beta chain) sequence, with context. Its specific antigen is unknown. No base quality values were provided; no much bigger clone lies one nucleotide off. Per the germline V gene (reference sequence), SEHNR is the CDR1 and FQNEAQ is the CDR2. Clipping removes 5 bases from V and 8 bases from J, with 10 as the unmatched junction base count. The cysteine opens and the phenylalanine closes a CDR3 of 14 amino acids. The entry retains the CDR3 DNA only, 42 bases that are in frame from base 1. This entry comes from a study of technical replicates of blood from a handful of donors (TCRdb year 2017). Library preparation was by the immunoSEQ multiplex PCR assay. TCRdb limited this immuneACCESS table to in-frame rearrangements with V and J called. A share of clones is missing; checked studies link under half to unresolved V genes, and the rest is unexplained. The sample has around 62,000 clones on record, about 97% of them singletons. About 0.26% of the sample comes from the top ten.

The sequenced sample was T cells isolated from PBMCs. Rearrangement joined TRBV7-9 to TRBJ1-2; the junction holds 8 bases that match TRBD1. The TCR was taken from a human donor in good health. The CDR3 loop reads CASSQDRGGGGYTF. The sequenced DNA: TGTGCCAGCAGCCAAGACAGGGGAGGAGGAGGCTACACCTTC.